The present entry profiles one TCR beta chain with its context. Its specificity is not known. The sample comes from a study of T cells in tumors after PD-1 blockade. The CDR3 loop spans 16 amino acids. The V gene lost 0 bases and the J gene lost 0 bases, with 11 bases spanning the gap. Germline assignment: CDR1 SGHRS and CDR2 YFSETQ. Findings and caveats of the study: Blood contained approximately 43% of the tumor's TCR clonotypes.

Assay used: immunoSEQ multiplex PCR; TCRdb lists only in-frame clones, some missing. The top ten clones hold over 15% of a sample with about 47,000 clones, about four fifths of them seen once. This receptor was taken from a human donor with basal cell carcinoma. The sequencing here drew on PBMCs, taken before anti-PD-1 treatment. The rearrangement uses TRBV5-1 and TRBJ2-3, with TRBD2 as a possible D gene (6 bases). In nucleotides, the CDR3 is TGCGCCAGCAGCTTGGCTGACGGGGGAAGCACAGATACGCAGTATTTT. Encoded protein: CASSLADGGSTDTQYF.